These 21 T cell receptor beta chains share one sample of origin, sequenced in a study of a mutant IDH1 vaccine in newly diagnosed glioma. The repertoire was sequenced with immunoSEQ multiplex PCR; TCRdb's copy has only in-frame clones and lacks some. Of approximately 56,000 clones in the sample, almost 65% were seen once. Their target antigens are unknown. Time point: week 47, end of study. In every dose of vaccine, 300 ug of mutant IDH1 20-mer peptide was given alongside topical imiquimod. This specimen was peripheral blood mononuclear cells (PBMCs), taken from a glioma patient whose treatment included an IDH1 peptide vaccine. These receptors were taken from a man aged 40-50 years with glioma. Some clones in this sample may be carry-over from other donors' samples.

The chain joins TRBV7-9 to TRBJ2-7; 7 bases align to TRBD2. The germline V gene has CDR1 SEHNR and CDR2 FQNEAQ (reference sequence). V dropped 5 bases and J dropped 5; count of bases not matched to a gene: 9. CDR3 length: 14 residues. The CDR3 nucleotides read TGTGCCAGCAGCCGACTAGCTCTCGACAACGAGCAGTACTTC. Protein: CASSRLALDNEQYF.

This chain uses TRBV19 with TRBJ2-2; 12 nucleotides match TRBD1. The CDR3 contains 16 residues. The trim removed 4 bases at V and 4 bases at J, leaving 4 bases unmatched. Germline V CDR1 and CDR2: LNHDA, SQIVND (reference sequence). CDR3 nucleotide sequence: TGTGCCAGTAGTAAGGGACAGGGGGCCGGCACCGGGGAGCTGTTTTTT. This codes for CASSKGQGAGTGELFF.

This rearrangement joins TRBV25-1 to TRBJ1-1; D gene ambiguous. The CDR3 contains 13 residues. Germline V gene lookup returns CDR1 MGHDK and CDR2 SYGVNS. Trimming stripped 7 bases from V and 0 bases from J, with 9 bases between. CDR3 DNA sequence: TGTGCCAGCACCCTCGGGGTGAACACTGAAGCTTTCTTT. Amino acid sequence: CASTLGVNTEAFF.

In this sample, this clone turned up a few times. Other DNA sequences of this sample code for an identical CDR3. The V gene is TRBV6-4, the J gene TRBJ1-1; 7 nucleotides line up with TRBD1. The J segment lost 5 bases and the V segment lost 0 bases, leaving 3 bases of the junction unmatched. The CDR3 is 14 residues long. CDR1 is MRHNA and CDR2 is SNTAGT in the germline V gene. CDR3 loop: CASSDSSRGTEAFF. For the CDR3, the DNA is TGTGCCAGCAGTGACTCGAGCAGGGGGACTGAAGCTTTCTTT.

The chain couples TRBV29-1 to TRBJ2-1; 9 positions match TRBD1. The V gene end was trimmed by 7 bases and the J gene end by 4 bases; junction bases not matched to a gene: 14. Germline V gene data show CDR1 as SQVTM and CDR2 as ANQGSEA. The length of the CDR3 is 16 residues. The DNA of the CDR3 is TGCAGCGGGAAAACACAGGGACAGGGAGGGTACAATGAGCAGTTCTTC. Protein: CSGKTQGQGGYNEQFF.

The V and J genes are TRBV5-1 and TRBJ1-2, with D maybe TRBD1 (6 bases). Germline CDR1 is SGHRS and CDR2 is YFSETQ. This CDR3 has 13 amino acids. The V end lost 3 bases, the J end lost 5 bases, and 11 bases lay between the germline ends. The CDR3, as DNA: TGCGCCAGCAGCTGGACAGAGAAATATGGCTACACCTTC. Translated, it gives CASSWTEKYGYTF. Supplemented by reference TRBV5-1 and TRBJ1-2, the full variable domain reads KAGVTQTPRYLIKTRGQQVTLSCSPISGHRSVSWYQQTPGQGLQFLFEYFSETQRNKGNFPGRFSGRQFSNSRSEMNVSTLELGDSALYLCASSWTEKYGYTFGSGTRLTVV.

J is TRBJ1-2 and V is TRBV2; TRBD1 matches at 8 bases. V was pared by 7 bases and J by 7 bases, with 2 bases of the junction left unmatched. Germline CDR1 and CDR2: SNHLY and FYNNEI. The CDR3 loop spans 11 amino acids. The CDR3 spells CASTGGAGYTF. CDR3 nucleotides: TGTGCCAGCACAGGGGGCGCTGGCTACACCTTC.

This chain links TRBV10-2 with TRBJ2-7; 8 bases fit TRBD1. There are 14 residues in the CDR3. Per the germline V gene, CDR1 is WSHSY and CDR2 is SAAADI. The V gene end was trimmed by 6 bases and the J gene end by 3 bases; junction bases not matched to a gene: 7. CDR3 coding DNA: TGCGCCAGCAGCTCCTTGACAGGGGACTACGAGCAGTACTTC. This encodes CASSSLTGDYEQYF.

CDR3 residues: CASSLVWANYGYTF. The CDR3 DNA follows: TGTGCCAGCAGCTTGGTGTGGGCTAACTATGGCTACACCTTC. This sequence joins TRBV5-6 and TRBJ1-2, with unresolved D. CDR3 length: 14 amino acids. Trimming removed 0 bases at V and 0 bases at J, with 6 bases between. The germline gives CDR1 SGHDT, CDR2 YYEEEE.

V and J are TRBV7-9 and TRBJ2-3; D not certain. The germline CDR1 and CDR2 sequences are SEHNR and FQNEAQ (reference sequence). V lost 0 bases, J lost 1 base, and 11 bases lay in between. The CDR3 runs to 16 residues. The CDR3 DNA reads as TGTGCCAGCAGCTTAGCTAGGAGCCTAGGCACAGATACGCAGTATTTT. Translation: CASSLARSLGTDTQYF.

This clone was detected only a few times. The V and J genes are TRBV7-8 and TRBJ1-6; weak D call: TRBD1 (5 bases). V shed 2 bases and J shed 10 bases, with 12 bases lying between them. The CDR3 totals 14 residues. The V gene's germline CDR1 is SGHVS and CDR2 FQNEAQ. CDR3 residues: CASSLNFGDSPLHF. The CDR3 DNA reads as TGTGCCAGCAGCTTAAATTTTGGGGACTCACCCCTCCACTTT.

The rearrangement joins TRBV6-5 to TRBJ2-7, with D tentatively TRBD2 (5 bases). V shed 6 bases and J shed 3 bases, with 15 bases lying between them. The CDR3 is 14 residues long. Per germline, CDR1 MNHEY and CDR2 SVGAGI. CDR3 sequence: CASSLREGYYEQYF. The CDR3 DNA reads TGTGCCAGCAGCCTCCGGGAAGGGTACTACGAGCAGTACTTC.

The V call is TRBV30, the J call TRBJ1-1, with no clear D. The CDR3 totals 13 residues. V lost 1 base and J 1 base, leaving 7 bases between the germline ends. Germline V gene sequence: CDR1 GTSNPN, CDR2 SVGIG (reference sequence). The CDR3 coding sequence is TGTGCCTGGAGTGAGCAGCCGAACACTGAAGCTTTCTTT. Amino acids: CAWSEQPNTEAFF.

The chain's CDR3 is CAWSVHYFAARVQETQYF. The CDR3 DNA is TGTGCCTGGAGTGTTCATTATTTCGCGGCGAGGGTCCAAGAGACCCAGTACTTC. J is TRBJ2-5 and V is TRBV30; tentative D call: TRBD2 (5 bases). Germline V gene sequence: CDR1 GTSNPN, CDR2 SVGIG (reference sequence). With 0 bases removed from V and 1 base from J, the gap between germline ends came to 21 bases. This CDR3 spans 18 amino acids.

The DNA of the CDR3 is TGTGCCAGCTCACCCGACAGGGCCACCGGGGAGCTGTTTTTT. Translating it yields CASSPDRATGELFF. The rearrangement links TRBV18 to TRBJ2-2; 7 nucleotides align to TRBD1. The CDR3 spans 14 residues. J gave up 4 bases and V 3 bases, and 2 bases lay outside the gene matches. Per the germline V gene, CDR1 is KGHSH and CDR2 is LQKENI.

This chain joins TRBV6-5 and TRBJ2-7, with 8 bases fitting TRBD1. Germline V gene sequence: CDR1 MNHEY, CDR2 SVGAGI. CDR3 length equals 14 residues. V was pared by 2 bases and J by 2 bases, with 2 bases of the junction left unmatched. CDR3 nucleotides: TGTGCCAGCAGTTACGGGACAGGAGCCTACGAGCAGTACTTC. This sequence encodes CASSYGTGAYEQYF.

The genes are TRBV11-2 and TRBJ1-1, with D unclear. This CDR3 is built from 13 residues. Germline V gene lookup returns CDR1 SGHAT and CDR2 FQNNGV. V dropped 5 bases and J dropped 0 bases, with 7 bases sitting between them. The CDR3 spells CASSVRVNTEAFF. The CDR3, as DNA: TGTGCCAGCAGCGTGAGGGTGAACACTGAAGCTTTCTTT.

V usage is TRBV5-1 and J usage is TRBJ1-2, with TRBD1 matching over 11 bases. V was clipped by 3 bases and J by 5 bases; unmatched bases: 6. CDR3 length equals 15 residues. Per germline, CDR1 SGHRS and CDR2 YFSETQ. The CDR3 coding sequence is TGCGCCAGCAGCTCCGCGGGACAGGGGGTTTATGGCTACACCTTC. Its translation is CASSSAGQGVYGYTF.

The genes are TRBV2 and TRBJ2-7, with unresolved D. The ends were cut back, 6 bases at V and 0 bases at J, with 6 bases in the middle. Germline V gene sequence: CDR1 SNHLY, CDR2 FYNNEI. The CDR3 sequence is 12 residues long. The CDR3 DNA sequence: TGTGCCAGCAGGGTTAGCTCCTACGAGCAGTACTTC. This codes for CASRVSSYEQYF.

The CDR3 nucleotides read TGTGCCAGTAGTATAGTAGGGCCCGGGGAGCTGTTTTTT. It codes for CASSIVGPGELFF. V gene TRBV19 combines with J gene TRBJ2-2; unclear D gene. The CDR3 runs 13 residues. Trimming left V 1 base short and J 6 bases short, with 6 bases between. In germline, CDR1 is LNHDA, CDR2 SQIVND (reference sequence). Complete variable domain (other parts from reference TRBV19 and TRBJ2-2): DGGITQSPKYLFRKEGQNVTLSCEQNLNHDAMYWYRQDPGQGLRLIYYSQIVNDFQKGDIAEGYSVSREKKESFPLTVTSAQKNPTAFYLCASSIVGPGELFFGEGSRLTVL.

This clone was detected a few times. The chain employs TRBV18 and TRBJ1-4; D is undetermined. CDR1 is KGHSH, CDR2 LQKENI, per germline. Trimming took off 4 bases at V and 5 bases at J, with 8 bases between the two ends. The CDR3 has 13 residues. The CDR3 DNA is TGTGCCAGCTCACTTGGTTTGAATGAAAAACTGTTTTTT. Translated, it gives CASSLGLNEKLFF.